Shown below are 32 T cell receptor beta chains from a single sample sequenced in a study of Graves' ophthalmopathy and Graves' hyperthyroidism. Amplifying from RNA transcripts, the study obtained TCR beta CDR3 regions. After a first-round RT-PCR with HTBI primers, a second-round multiplex PCR was run. TCRdb called the multiplex PCR reads again in MiXCR, with one record for every CDR3 protein. The data show about 40,000 distinct CDR3 sequences, about 51% seen once. The material sequenced was peripheral blood. All receptors derive from an adult man with Graves' ophthalmopathy.

By proportion, this clonotype is medium-sized (0.01 to 0.1%). The chain has TRBV2 and TRBJ1-6; D gene ambiguous. In germline, CDR1 is SNHLY, CDR2 FYNNEI. The CDR3 is 13 amino acids. V gave up 4 bases and J gave up 10 bases, with 11 bases separating them. The CDR3 sequence is CASSVSGSSPLHF. In nucleotides, the CDR3 is TGTGCCAGCAGTGTATCCGGCAGCTCACCCCTCCACTTT.

This clonotype came up many times. The chain recombines TRBV11-2 with TRBJ2-1; unclear D gene. V lost 1 base, J lost 4 bases, and 11 bases lay in between. Germline CDR1 SGHAT, CDR2 FQNNGV. The CDR3 is 15 residues long. CDR3 bases: TGTGCCAGCAGCTTAGCACCCCGAATGTACAATGAGCAGTTCTTC. It is translated as CASSLAPRMYNEQFF.

This clonotype was counted many times. The chain has TRBV20-1 and TRBJ2-1, with 10 positions matching TRBD2. Germline V gene sequence: CDR1 DFQATT, CDR2 SNEGSKA (reference sequence). Trimming took 5 bases from V and 3 from J; bases not matched to a gene: 7. The CDR3 has 15 residues. The CDR3 nucleotides read TGCAGTGCTCGGGGGTTAGCGGGGGGCTACAATGAGCAGTTCTTC. Protein product: CSARGLAGGYNEQFF.

The V gene is TRBV7-2, the J gene TRBJ1-4, with TRBD1 as a possible D gene (6 bases). This CDR3 spans 14 amino acids. CDR1 and CDR2 (germline): SGHTA, FQGNSA. Trimming cost V 3 bases and J 6 bases, with 11 bases left between them. The CDR3 region is CASSFATGYEKLFF. CDR3 DNA: TGTGCCAGCAGCTTCGCTACAGGGTATGAAAAACTGTTTTTT. Variable domain in full (rest from reference TRBV7-2 and TRBJ1-4): GAGVSQSPSNKVTEKGKDVELRCDPISGHTALYWYRQSLGQGLEFLIYFQGNSAPDKSGLPSDRFSAERTGGSVSTLTIQRTQQEDSAVYLCASSFATGYEKLFFGSGTQLSVL.

V usage is TRBV7-2 and J usage is TRBJ2-2; no reliable D call. The CDR3 is made up of 14 amino acids. Germline V gene sequence: CDR1 SGHTA, CDR2 FQGNSA. The V end lost 1 base, the J end lost 6 bases, and 9 bases lay between the germline ends. The CDR3 sequence is CASSLERLPGELFF. CDR3 sequence (DNA): TGTGCCAGCAGCTTAGAACGGCTTCCCGGGGAGCTGTTTTTT.

A word on this clonotype: One end of the junction is discordant with germline, which a read error may explain. The chain joins TRBV5-4 to TRBJ1-6, with 8 bases lining up with TRBD1. CDR1 SGHNT and CDR2 YYREEE come from the germline V gene (reference sequence). The CDR3 extends over 14 amino acids. CDR3 nucleotides: TGTGCCAGCAGGATCGGACAGGGTAATCCACCCCTTCACTTT. It yields the protein CASRIGQGNPPLHF.

This clonotype was seen ten or more times. The chain couples TRBV20-1 to TRBJ1-3, with TRBD1 matching over 7 bases. The CDR3 totals 15 residues. The junction had 4 bases not matched to a gene; V was cut back by 0 bases and J by 2 bases. Germline V gives CDR1 DFQATT, CDR2 SNEGSKA (reference sequence). CDR3 DNA: TGCAGTGCTAGAGATCCAGGGGGAACTGGAAACACCATATATTTT. As protein: CSARDPGGTGNTIYF.

This chain connects TRBV10-3 to TRBJ2-7; the match to TRBD1 covers 8 bases. Trimming at V came to 10 bases and at J to 3 bases, leaving 8 bases not matched to a gene. From germline, CDR1 is ENHRY and CDR2 SYGVKD. This CDR3 is 13 amino acids long. Here the CDR3 reads CATQGTGNYEQYF. The CDR3 nucleotides read TGTGCCACCCAAGGGACAGGCAACTACGAGCAGTACTTC.

The CDR3 nucleotides are TGTGCCAGCAGTTGGACTAGCGGGAACAATGAGCAGTATTTT. Its protein is CASSWTSGNNEQYF. The chain couples TRBV2 to TRBJ2-3; 12 nucleotides line up with TRBD2. CDR1 and CDR2 from the germline V gene are SNHLY and FYNNEI. The CDR3 runs 14 residues. The ends lost 5 bases at V and 11 bases at J; junction bases unmatched: 8.

CDR3 DNA: TGTGCCAGCAGTTACCTTACAGGGGACGAGCAGTTCTTC. Translation: CASSYLTGDEQFF. The rearrangement uses TRBV6-5 and TRBJ2-1, with 7 bases identical to TRBD1. The ends lost 2 bases at V and 10 bases at J; junction bases unmatched: 5. Per the germline V gene, CDR1 is MNHEY and CDR2 is SVGAGI. This CDR3 has 13 amino acids.

The chain has TRBV5-1 and TRBJ2-7; 14 positions match TRBD2. This CDR3 is 14 amino acids long. Trimming cost V 4 bases and J 6 bases; bases outside gene matches: 3. Germline loops: CDR1 SGHRS, CDR2 YFSETQ. CDR3 DNA sequence: TGCGCCAGCAGCCTTGGGACTAGCGGGGGCGAGCAGTACGTC. Translated, it gives CASSLGTSGGEQYV.

The genes are TRBV5-6 and TRBJ1-1, with 8 bases that match TRBD1. The CDR3 covers 13 residues. V gave up 5 bases and J gave up 3 bases; unmatched junction bases: 3. Germline values: CDR1 SGHDT, CDR2 YYEEEE. The CDR3 loop is CASRLGQDTEAFF. Here the CDR3 DNA reads TGTGCCAGCAGACTGGGACAGGACACTGAAGCTTTCTTT.

This clonotype was counted ten times or more. CDR3 nucleotide sequence: TGTGCCAGCAGCTTAGCGGGGGCCGAGACCCAGTACTTC. Amino acids: CASSLAGAETQYF. The V gene is TRBV7-9, the J gene TRBJ2-5; tentative D call: TRBD1 (6 bases). CDR1 and CDR2 from the germline V gene are SEHNR and FQNEAQ (reference sequence). The CDR3 has 13 amino acids. With 0 bases removed from V and 5 bases from J, the gap between germline ends came to 7 bases.

Worth noting for this clonotype: Given a much more abundant clone one base away, this may be a read error. V gene TRBV28 combines with J gene TRBJ2-4; D might be TRBD1 or TRBD2, each matching 5 bases. Looked up from germline, CDR1 is MDHEN and CDR2 is SYDVKM. The CDR3 consists of 14 residues. The CDR3 nucleotides read TGTGCCAGCAGACCGGGACCGAGGAAAAACAGTCAGTACTTC. It encodes CASRPGPRKNSQYF.

CDR3 DNA: TGTGCCAGCAGCTTCCCGACAGGGTGGGTCTATGAGCAGTTCTTC. Translation: CASSFPTGWVYEQFF. The chain links TRBV7-9 to TRBJ2-1, with 7 positions matching TRBD1. CDR3 length: 15 residues. CDR1 and CDR2 (germline): SEHNR, FQNEAQ (reference sequence). Germline trimming cut 3 bases from V and 8 bases from J; bases unmatched to any gene: 10.

On this clonotype: The conserved closing phenylalanine or tryptophan is absent in this CDR3, likely reflecting a read error. The chain links TRBV2 to TRBJ1-1; D unresolved. The CDR3 is 15 amino acids. Germline assignment: CDR1 SNHLY and CDR2 FYNNEI. Trimming took off 3 bases at V and 0 bases at J, with 11 bases between the two ends. The CDR3 loop is CASSEAGGVNTEAFV. DNA for the CDR3: TGTGCCAGCAGTGAGGCCGGCGGAGTGAACACTGAAGCTTTCGTT.

The table lists this clonotype with a few counts. The chain has TRBV27 and TRBJ2-1; D is undetermined. The V and J ends lost 3 bases and 4 bases respectively, with 16 bases between them. CDR3 length equals 16 residues. The germline gives CDR1 MNHEY, CDR2 SMNVEV (reference sequence). CDR3 nucleotide sequence: TGTGCCAGCAGTTTTAAGGTTCTACCCGGGTACAATGAGCAGTTCTTC. Translated, it gives CASSFKVLPGYNEQFF.

This clonotype was seen a single time. A junction end diverges from the germline sequence, so it may reflect a read error. The chain employs TRBV20-1 and TRBJ2-1; the D gene is possibly TRBD2 (5 bases). The CDR3 contains 14 residues. Germline CDR1 reads DFQATT; CDR2 reads SNEGSKA (reference sequence). The CDR3, as DNA: TGCAGTGCTAGAGATCTCGGCGGGCACAATGAGCAGCTCTTC. Encoded protein: CSARDLGGHNEQLF.

This clonotype is classed as medium-sized (0.01 to 0.1%). The chain links TRBV29-1 to TRBJ2-3; D possibly corresponds to TRBD2 (5 bases). V lost 7 bases to trimming and J lost 2 bases, with 16 bases between them. The CDR3 has 14 amino acids. Looked up from germline, CDR1 is SQVTM and CDR2 is ANQGSEA. CDR3 loop: CSAEEETSTDTQYF. As DNA, the CDR3 is TGCAGCGCCGAGGAGGAAACCTCCACAGATACGCAGTATTTT.

The table lists this clonotype with a count of one. The rearrangement links TRBV9 to TRBJ1-2; a possible D gene is TRBD1 (5 bases). Germline CDR1 and CDR2: SGDLS and YYNGEE. The germline V and J ends were trimmed by 5 bases and 3 bases, with 14 bases remaining between them. The CDR3 loop spans 14 amino acids. As DNA, the CDR3 is TGTGCCAGCAGGGGGGTGGGGTTGGACTATGGCTACACCTTC. It yields the protein CASRGVGLDYGYTF.

J is TRBJ2-7 and V is TRBV6-5, with TRBD2 matching 7 bases. There are 13 residues in the CDR3. Germline V CDR1 and CDR2: MNHEY, SVGAGI. J lost 0 bases, V lost 6 bases, and 2 bases had no gene match. CDR3 in amino acids: CASRSGASYEQYF. CDR3 coding DNA: TGTGCCAGCAGGAGCGGGGCCTCCTACGAGCAGTACTTC.

V is TRBV25-1 and J is TRBJ2-1; 14 bases map to TRBD2. Germline V gene data show CDR1 as MGHDK and CDR2 as SYGVNS. V shed 6 bases and J 8 bases; nucleotides not matched to a gene: 6. The CDR3 totals 15 residues. CDR3 amino acids: CASRGTSGRGDEQFF. The CDR3 DNA reads TGTGCCAGCAGGGGGACTAGCGGGAGAGGAGATGAGCAGTTCTTC. Looking up the rest from reference TRBV25-1 and TRBJ2-1 gives the full variable domain: EADIYQTPRYLVIGTGKKITLECSQTMGHDKMYWYQQDPGMELHLIHYSYGVNSTEKGDLSSESTVSRIRTEHFPLTLESARPSHTSQYLCASRGTSGRGDEQFFGPGTRLTVL.

In its sample, this clonotype was seen many times. V usage is TRBV12-3 or TRBV12-4 and J usage is TRBJ1-5, with unresolved D. The germline V and J ends were trimmed by 3 bases and 6 bases, with 9 bases remaining between them. This CDR3 is built from 13 residues. The CDR3 loop is CASSFSHGQPQHF. The CDR3 DNA reads TGTGCCAGCAGTTTTTCTCACGGTCAGCCCCAGCATTTT.

CDR3: CASSPIRVEQFF. In nucleotides, the CDR3 is TGTGCCAGCAGCCCCATTCGGGTTGAGCAGTTCTTC. This rearrangement joins TRBV7-9 to TRBJ2-1; the D is unclear. Deletions cut 5 bases from V and 9 bases from J, with 11 bases between. This CDR3 has 12 amino acids. Germline values: CDR1 SEHNR, CDR2 FQNEAQ (reference sequence).

This clonotype was recorded at least ten times. The rearrangement uses TRBV20-1 and TRBJ2-5; 7 nucleotides align to TRBD2. V lost 6 bases, J lost 7 bases, and 14 bases stayed unmatched. There are 14 residues in the CDR3. Looked up from germline, CDR1 is DFQATT and CDR2 is SNEGSKA (reference sequence). In DNA form, the CDR3 reads TGCAGTGCCAATGATATAGCGGGTGGTTGGACCCAGTACTTC. Its translation: CSANDIAGGWTQYF.

The chain has TRBV2 and TRBJ2-2, with 10 bases matching TRBD2. The germline gives CDR1 SNHLY, CDR2 FYNNEI. This CDR3 spans 15 amino acids. The V segment lost 6 bases and the J segment 3 bases; nucleotides outside the gene matches: 4. In DNA, the CDR3 is TGTGCCAGCAGCCCTCTAGCGGGAGACACCGGGGAGCTGTTTTTT. Residues: CASSPLAGDTGELFF.

The V gene is TRBV7-3, the J gene TRBJ1-6; D gene ambiguous. Trimming pared 1 base from V and 8 bases from J, leaving 9 bases between. This CDR3 has 14 amino acids. Germline values: CDR1 SGHTA, CDR2 FQGTGA. CDR3: CASSLMGEDSPLHF. The CDR3 DNA sequence: TGTGCCAGCAGCTTAATGGGTGAGGATTCACCCCTCCACTTT.

This clonotype was counted ten times or more. The chain is built from TRBV12-3 or TRBV12-4 and TRBJ2-7, with TRBD2 matching 13 bases. After removal of 5 bases from V and 4 bases from J, the junction contained 5 bases not matched to a gene. CDR3 length: 15 amino acids. For the CDR3, the DNA is TGTGCCAGCAGTCCCGGGACTAGCGGGACGTACGAGCAGTACTTC. This gives the protein CASSPGTSGTYEQYF.

This clonotype has only one observation. The J gene is TRBJ1-5, the V gene TRBV2, with D maybe TRBD1 (6 bases). CDR1 is SNHLY and CDR2 is FYNNEI in the germline V gene. The CDR3 extends over 17 amino acids. V was trimmed by 6 bases and J by 2 bases, leaving 20 bases between them. The CDR3 loop reads CASSGSFTGLGNQPQHF. The CDR3 region has the DNA TGTGCCAGCAGCGGGAGTTTTACAGGGTTGGGCAATCAGCCCCAGCATTTT.

As concerns this clonotype: A much larger clonotype is one base distant, so this may be a read error. J is TRBJ1-5 and V is TRBV11-2, with 8 bases aligning to TRBD1. V shed 1 base and J 6 bases; nucleotides not matched to a gene: 8. CDR3 length: 16 amino acids. Germline-derived CDR1 and CDR2 are SGHAT and FQNNGV. The CDR3 protein is CASSLGRAGGVQPQHF. CDR3 coding DNA: TGTGCCAGCAGCTTAGGCCGGGCAGGGGGCGTTCAGCCCCAGCATTTT.

This rearrangement joins TRBV7-9 to TRBJ1-4, with D possibly TRBD1 on 5 matching bases. Germline lookup yields CDR1 SEHNR and CDR2 FQNEAQ (reference sequence). V lost 1 base, J lost 15 bases, and 12 bases lay in between. The CDR3 is 12 amino acids. The chain's CDR3 is CASSLEDIGVFF. The CDR3 DNA reads TGTGCCAGCAGCTTAGAGGATATAGGGGTGTTTTTT.

The sample holds many counts of this clonotype. The V and J genes are TRBV20-1 and TRBJ2-4, with no clear D. With 4 bases removed from V and 8 bases from J, the gap between germline ends came to 12 bases. Germline-derived CDR1 and CDR2 are DFQATT and SNEGSKA (reference sequence). The CDR3 is 12 residues long. CDR3 DNA: TGCAGTGCTACCCAGAGGAATGACATTCAGTACTTC. Translating it yields CSATQRNDIQYF.